The rows below give T cell receptor beta chains drawn from one sample of a study of blood T cell repertoires in COVID-19. The protocol was immunoSEQ multiplex PCR, while the TCRdb copy is restricted to in-frame clones and leaves out a portion. The data contain a few hundred thousand clones, around 87% of them seen just once; the ten biggest clones take up around 1.9%. The sample consisted of PBMCs or T cells enriched from blood (not recorded which). The receptors stem from a woman aged 40 to 49 who had recovered from COVID-19. Each CDR3 is given with its conserved first and last residue. A D gene is named only where the DNA matches it firmly. The size of a clone is reported for some rows only, either as once, few or many, or as a class for expanded clones.

cdr3_nt,cdr3_aa,j_call,v_call,d_call,clone_size
TGCAGTGCTAGTTACTACGCGGGATCAGATACGCAGTATTTT,CSASYYAGSDTQYF,TRBJ2-3,TRBV20-1,NA,NA
TGTGCCAGCAGTGACACAGGGCTGGGAAGGAGCAATCAGCCCCAGCATTTT,CASSDTGLGRSNQPQHF,TRBJ1-5,TRBV6-1,NA,few
TGCGCCAGTTTTCTCGGGGGGCGCCAGTTCTTC,CASFLGGRQFF,TRBJ2-1,TRBV10-2,NA,NA
TGTGCCATCGCGGGGGGAAGCGGGGACTACAATGAGCAGTTCTTC,CAIAGGSGDYNEQFF,TRBJ2-1,TRBV10-3,TRBD2,NA
TGTGCCAGCAGCGTATGGGCTAGCGGGAGTTTAGGCGAGCAGTACTTC,CASSVWASGSLGEQYF,TRBJ2-7,TRBV9,TRBD2,NA
TGTGCCAGCAGCCCCATCGGCCCGGGTAGCTACGAGCAGTACTTC,CASSPIGPGSYEQYF,TRBJ2-7,TRBV11-2,NA,NA
TGTGCCAGCGGAGGCATGGGGGGTCCAGATACGCAGTATTTT,CASGGMGGPDTQYF,TRBJ2-3,TRBV2,NA,NA
TGTGCCAGCAGCCCGAGCGGGAGTAAAGATGAGCAGTTCTTC,CASSPSGSKDEQFF,TRBJ2-1,TRBV7-9,TRBD2,NA
TGCGCCAGCAGCGCCGGACTAGTCCAGTCTGGCACAGATACGCAGTATTTT,CASSAGLVQSGTDTQYF,TRBJ2-3,TRBV5-1,TRBD2,NA
TGTGCCAGCAGCTTAGGTCAGGGTCAATACGGCTACACCTTC,CASSLGQGQYGYTF,TRBJ1-2,TRBV7-2,NA,NA
TGTGCCAGCAGCCAAGTAGCCTACGAGCAGTACTTC,CASSQVAYEQYF,TRBJ2-7,TRBV3-1/TRBV3-2,NA,NA
TGTGCCAGCAGCTTGCAGGCTACGGATGAAAAACTGTTTTTT,CASSLQATDEKLFF,TRBJ1-4,TRBV5-4,NA,NA
TGTGCCAGCAGCTTGGACAGGCGCTCCTACAATGAGCAGTTCTTC,CASSLDRRSYNEQFF,TRBJ2-1,TRBV7-6,TRBD1,once
TGTGCCAGCAGTTCCCTACAGGCTTCGGGGGCCCAGTACTTC,CASSSLQASGAQYF,TRBJ2-5,TRBV27,NA,NA
TGTGCCAGCAGCTTCGTGGACAGGGGCTATGGCTACACCTTC,CASSFVDRGYGYTF,TRBJ1-2,TRBV5-6,TRBD1,NA
TGTGCCAGCAGCGTAGCTCCTAGTTCCTACGAGCAGTACTTC,CASSVAPSSYEQYF,TRBJ2-7,TRBV9,NA,NA
TGTGCCAGCAGCTTCGCCTCTTCCAGAACGCGGGCCTACGAGCAGTACTTC,CASSFASSRTRAYEQYF,TRBJ2-7,TRBV7-2,NA,NA
TGCAGTGCTAGTCGGGGGAACACCGGGGAGCTGTTTTTT,CSASRGNTGELFF,TRBJ2-2,TRBV20-1,NA,NA